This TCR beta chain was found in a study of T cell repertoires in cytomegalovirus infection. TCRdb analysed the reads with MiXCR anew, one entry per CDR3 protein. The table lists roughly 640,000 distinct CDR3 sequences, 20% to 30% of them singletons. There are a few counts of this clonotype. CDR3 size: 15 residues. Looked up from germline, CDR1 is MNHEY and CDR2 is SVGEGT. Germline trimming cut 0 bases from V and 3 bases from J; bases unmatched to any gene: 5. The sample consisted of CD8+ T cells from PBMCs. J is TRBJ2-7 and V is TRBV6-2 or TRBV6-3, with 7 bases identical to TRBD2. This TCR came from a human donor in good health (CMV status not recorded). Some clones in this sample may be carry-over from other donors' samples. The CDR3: CASSYSSLAVYEQYV. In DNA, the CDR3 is TGTGCCAGCAGTTACTCGTCGCTAGCGGTCTACGAGCAGTACGTC.